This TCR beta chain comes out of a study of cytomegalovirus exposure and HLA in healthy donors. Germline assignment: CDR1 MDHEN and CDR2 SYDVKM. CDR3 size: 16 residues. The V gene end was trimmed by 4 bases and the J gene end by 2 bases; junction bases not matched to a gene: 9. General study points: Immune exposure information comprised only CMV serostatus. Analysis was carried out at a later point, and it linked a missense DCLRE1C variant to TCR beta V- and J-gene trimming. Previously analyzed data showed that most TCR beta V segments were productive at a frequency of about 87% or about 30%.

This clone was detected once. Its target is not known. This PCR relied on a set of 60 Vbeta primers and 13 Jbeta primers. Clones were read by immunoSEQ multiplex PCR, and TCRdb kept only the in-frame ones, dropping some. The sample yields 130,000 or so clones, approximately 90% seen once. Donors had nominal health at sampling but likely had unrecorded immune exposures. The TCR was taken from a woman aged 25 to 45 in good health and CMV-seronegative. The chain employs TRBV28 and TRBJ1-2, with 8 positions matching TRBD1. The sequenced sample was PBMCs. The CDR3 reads CASSWRGQGLNYGYTF. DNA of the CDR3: TGTGCCAGCAGTTGGCGAGGACAGGGCCTAAACTATGGCTACACCTTC.